The 17 T cell receptor beta chains reported below all come from one sample, sequenced in a study of T-cell memory formation after mild COVID-19 (dated by TCRdb to the early 2020s). Libraries were built with 5' RACE. This sample was sequenced with an Illumina NovaSeq 6000. TCRdb reprocessing: public reads trimmed at Q25 with fastp, clones called with MiXCR, in-frame beta chains kept. Under each unique CDR3 protein, matching rows form one entry showing the most common genes and DNA. The sample table holds about 110,000 distinct CDR3 sequences, of which around 12% were seen once. Of the sample, more than 25% falls within the top ten clones. Sequences were obtained from PBMCs or a T cell subset sorted from them (not recorded which). These receptors all stem from an adult woman who had mild COVID-19 (a few samples of this study predate the infection). The sample titles of this study are shuffled in the database, so cell type and time point are left out; the donor was told from shared clones.

This clonotype was seen only a few times. This chain links TRBV24-1 with TRBJ2-3; D tentatively fits TRBD1 or TRBD2 (5 bases each). This CDR3 has 15 amino acids. The germline gives CDR1 KGHDR, CDR2 SFDVKD. V was pared by 0 bases and J by 1 base, with 7 bases between. The CDR3 coding sequence is TGTGCCACCAGTGATTTGTGGGACGGCACAGATACGCAGTATTTT. Its translation: CATSDLWDGTDTQYF.

The chain uses TRBV12-1 and TRBJ2-2; the DNA was not compared with TRBD1, the D call given in the table. TRBV12-1 is recorded as a pseudogene. The CDR3 has 17 amino acids. The chain's CDR3 is CASSHPLCGTSTGELFF. CDR3 nucleotides: TGTGCCAGCAGCCACCCCCTTTGCGGGACATCCACCGGGGAGCTGTTTTTT.

The chain is built from TRBV20-1 and TRBJ2-1; the D gene is possibly TRBD1 (6 bases). The V end lost 4 bases, the J end lost 7 bases, and 14 bases lay between the germline ends. Germline V gives CDR1 DFQATT, CDR2 SNEGSKA (reference sequence). The CDR3 is made up of 13 amino acids. The CDR3 DNA reads as TGCAGTGCTACAGGGGACCGCGAAAATGAGCAGTTCTTC. Its translation: CSATGDRENEQFF.

The chain has TRBV7-9 and TRBJ2-3; D unclear. V lost 4 bases and J 2 bases, leaving 13 bases between the germline ends. Germline V gene sequence: CDR1 SEHNR, CDR2 FQNEAQ (reference sequence). This CDR3 comprises 15 residues. The CDR3, as DNA: TGTGCCAGCAGCTCTACCAGGTCCGTCACAGATACGCAGTATTTT. It yields the protein CASSSTRSVTDTQYF. Variable domain in full (rest from reference TRBV7-9 and TRBJ2-3): DTGVSQNPRHKITKRGQNVTFRCDPISEHNRLYWYRQTLGQGPEFLTYFQNEAQLEKSRLLSDRFSAERPKGSFSTLEIQRTEQGDSAMYLCASSSTRSVTDTQYFGPGTRLTVL.

This clonotype was picked up many times. The chain joins TRBV6-1 to TRBJ2-2; 11 nucleotides match TRBD1. Germline CDR1 reads MNHNS; CDR2 reads SASEGT. This CDR3 comprises 15 residues. V trimming: 8 bases; J trimming: 5 bases; junction bases outside the gene matches: 7. Here the CDR3 reads CASESGTGGTGELFF. The CDR3 nucleotides read TGTGCCAGCGAATCCGGGACAGGGGGGACCGGGGAGCTGTTTTTT.

The rearrangement uses TRBV20-1 and TRBJ2-2; no firm D call. CDR1 and CDR2 (germline): DFQATT, SNEGSKA (reference sequence). The V and J ends lost 0 bases and 1 base respectively, with 12 bases between them. The CDR3 is 16 amino acids. DNA of the CDR3: TGCAGTGCTAGAGACCCCCGGGCGCGGAACACCGGGGAGCTGTTTTTT. As protein: CSARDPRARNTGELFF.

This clonotype was observed a handful of times. V usage is TRBV15 and J usage is TRBJ2-7; no firm D call. Trimming took off 0 bases at V and 5 bases at J, with 11 bases between the two ends. This CDR3 region has 14 residues. The germline CDR1 and CDR2 sequences are LNHNV and YYDKDF (reference sequence). CDR3: CATSRDIGFHEQYF. CDR3 DNA: TGTGCCACCAGCAGAGATATTGGTTTCCACGAGCAGTACTTC.

This chain joins TRBV24-1 and TRBJ1-4; 10 bases agree with TRBD1. Germline V CDR1 and CDR2: KGHDR, SFDVKD. After removal of 0 bases from V and 4 bases from J, the junction contained 10 bases not matched to a gene. CDR3 length: 19 amino acids. The CDR3 bases are TGTGCCACCAGTGATTTGAGACAGGGGGCCCCTCCGATTAATGAAAAACTGTTTTTT. Translating it yields CATSDLRQGAPPINEKLFF.

The chain uses TRBV12-3 or TRBV12-4 and TRBJ2-1; the match to TRBD2 covers 7 bases. V shed 6 bases and J 1 base; nucleotides not matched to a gene: 3. The CDR3 covers 14 residues. As DNA, the CDR3 is TGTGCCAGCAGCCGGACTAGTTCCTACAATGAGCAGTTCTTC. This gives the protein CASSRTSSYNEQFF.

V is TRBV5-1 and J is TRBJ1-1; D gene ambiguous. Germline V gene sequence: CDR1 SGHRS, CDR2 YFSETQ. This CDR3 is 13 amino acids long. V gave up 4 bases and J gave up 6 bases, with 13 bases separating them. The CDR3, as DNA: TGCGCCAGCAGCCCTTTGGGAGGATCTGAAGCTTTCTTT. Protein product: CASSPLGGSEAFF. The entire variable domain, with the rest obtained from reference TRBV5-1 and TRBJ1-1, is as follows: KAGVTQTPRYLIKTRGQQVTLSCSPISGHRSVSWYQQTPGQGLQFLFEYFSETQRNKGNFPGRFSGRQFSNSRSEMNVSTLELGDSALYLCASSPLGGSEAFFGQGTRLTVV.

This clonotype was counted a few times. V is TRBV9 and J is TRBJ1-5; 8 positions agree with TRBD1. Germline V gene sequence: CDR1 SGDLS, CDR2 YYNGEE. Unmatched junction bases numbered 14, after V lost 3 bases and J lost 6 bases. CDR3 length: 17 amino acids. This CDR3 reads CASSAGGDPSPGQPQHF. In DNA, the CDR3 is TGTGCCAGCAGCGCAGGGGGCGATCCGTCTCCGGGTCAGCCCCAGCATTTT.

This clonotype was seen a handful of times. The chain employs TRBV4-1 and TRBJ2-5; D ambiguous. CDR1 is MGHRA, CDR2 YSYEKL, per germline. CDR3 length equals 14 residues. V gave up 4 bases and J gave up 3 bases, with 12 bases separating them. The CDR3 here is CASSPFDLKETQYF. CDR3 DNA: TGCGCCAGCAGCCCATTCGACTTAAAAGAGACCCAGTACTTC.

Here the CDR3 DNA reads TGTGCCAGCAGCCACCGGACAGGGGCCCCCTACGAGCAGTACTTC. Encoded protein: CASSHRTGAPYEQYF. The V gene is TRBV14, the J gene TRBJ2-7; TRBD1 matches 9 bases. The trim removed 3 bases at V and 2 bases at J, leaving 5 bases unmatched. The CDR3 covers 15 residues. Germline CDR1 SGHDN, CDR2 FVKESK.

This clonotype occurred a few times. The chain carries TRBV5-6 and TRBJ2-7; 7 bases align to TRBD1. The trim removed 4 bases at V and 2 bases at J, leaving 9 bases unmatched. The CDR3 runs to 15 residues. CDR1 and CDR2 (germline): SGHDT, YYEEEE. The CDR3 coding sequence is TGTGCCAGCAGCGCGACCCCGACAGGGCCCTACGAGCAGTACTTC. It codes for CASSATPTGPYEQYF. Variable domain in full (rest from reference TRBV5-6 and TRBJ2-7): DAGVTQSPTHLIKTRGQQVTLRCSPKSGHDTVSWYQQALGQGPQFIFQYYEEEERQRGNFPDRFSGHQFPNYSSELNVNALLLGDSALYLCASSATPTGPYEQYFGPGTRLTVT.

This clonotype was counted only a few times. The junction departs from the called germline gene at one end, perhaps through a read error. This rearrangement joins TRBV7-3 to TRBJ2-5, with 10 positions matching TRBD1. CDR1 is SGHTA and CDR2 is FQGTGA in the germline V gene. The CDR3 contains 15 residues. CDR3 nucleotide sequence: TGTGCCAGCAGCCTAACCGGGACAGGGGAAGAGACCCAGTACTTC. The encoded protein is CASSLTGTGEETQYF.

This clonotype was seen a few times. The J gene is TRBJ2-5, the V gene TRBV2; 11 bases fit TRBD1. The CDR3 is 13 residues long. Germline-derived CDR1 and CDR2 are SNHLY and FYNNEI. V gave up 11 bases and J gave up 3 bases; unmatched junction bases: 5. The DNA of the CDR3 is TGTGCCGCGGACAGGGGGCGCGAAGAGACCCAGTACTTC. This gives the protein CAADRGREETQYF.

This clonotype was observed a few times. V and J are TRBV12-3 or TRBV12-4 and TRBJ2-1; D possibly matches TRBD1 or TRBD2 (5 bases each). This CDR3 spans 12 amino acids. Trimming took 8 bases from V and 5 from J, leaving 10 bases between them. In DNA form, the CDR3 reads TGTGCCAGCGCTGGGGACCACAATGAGCAGTTCTTC. Amino acids: CASAGDHNEQFF.